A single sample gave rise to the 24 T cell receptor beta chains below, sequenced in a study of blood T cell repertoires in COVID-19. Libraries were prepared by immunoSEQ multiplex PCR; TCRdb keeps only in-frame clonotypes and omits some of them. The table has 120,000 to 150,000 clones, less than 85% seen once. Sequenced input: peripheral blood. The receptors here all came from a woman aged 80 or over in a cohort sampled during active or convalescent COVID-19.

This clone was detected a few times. This CDR3 is CASSATGRRGNQPQHF. As DNA, the CDR3 is TGTGCCAGCAGCGCGACAGGGAGGAGAGGTAATCAGCCCCAGCATTTT. V is TRBV5-5 and J is TRBJ1-5; 7 bases agree with TRBD1. The germline CDR1 and CDR2 sequences are SGHKS and YYEKEE (reference sequence). The J segment lost 4 bases and the V segment lost 4 bases, leaving 11 bases of the junction unmatched. This CDR3 contains 16 residues.

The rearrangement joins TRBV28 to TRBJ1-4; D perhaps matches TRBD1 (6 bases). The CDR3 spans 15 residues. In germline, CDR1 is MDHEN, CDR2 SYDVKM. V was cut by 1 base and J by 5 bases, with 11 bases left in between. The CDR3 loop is CASSLLRGMNEKLFF. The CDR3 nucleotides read TGTGCCAGCAGTTTATTGAGGGGGATGAATGAAAAACTGTTTTTT.

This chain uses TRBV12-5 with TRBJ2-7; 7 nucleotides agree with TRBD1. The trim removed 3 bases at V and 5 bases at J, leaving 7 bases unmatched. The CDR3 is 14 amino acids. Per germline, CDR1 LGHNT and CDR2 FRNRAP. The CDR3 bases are TGTGCTAGTGGTTTCGGGCAGGGGGTAGACGAGCAGTACTTC. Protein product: CASGFGQGVDEQYF.

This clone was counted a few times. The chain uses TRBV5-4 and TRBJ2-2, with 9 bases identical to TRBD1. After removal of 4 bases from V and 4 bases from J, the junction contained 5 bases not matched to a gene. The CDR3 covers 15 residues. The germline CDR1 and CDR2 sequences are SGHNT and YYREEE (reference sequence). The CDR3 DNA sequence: TGTGCCAGCAGCGGGACAGGGTTGGTCACCGGGGAGCTGTTTTTT. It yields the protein CASSGTGLVTGELFF. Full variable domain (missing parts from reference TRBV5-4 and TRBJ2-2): ETGVTQSPTHLIKTRGQQVTLRCSSQSGHNTVSWYQQALGQGPQFIFQYYREEENGRGNFPPRFSGLQFPNYSSELNVNALELDDSALYLCASSGTGLVTGELFFGEGSRLTVL.

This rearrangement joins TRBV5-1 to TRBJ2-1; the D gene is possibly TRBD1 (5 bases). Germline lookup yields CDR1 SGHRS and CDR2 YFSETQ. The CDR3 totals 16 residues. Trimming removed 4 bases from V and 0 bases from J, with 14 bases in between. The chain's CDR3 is CASSRQGPGSYNEQFF. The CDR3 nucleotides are TGCGCCAGCAGCCGGCAGGGCCCCGGCTCCTACAATGAGCAGTTCTTC.

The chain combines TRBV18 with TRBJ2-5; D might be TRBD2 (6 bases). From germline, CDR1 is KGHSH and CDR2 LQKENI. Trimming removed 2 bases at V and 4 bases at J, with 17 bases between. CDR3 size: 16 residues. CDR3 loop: CASSPALAAVGETQYF. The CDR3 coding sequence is TGTGCCAGCTCACCAGCACTAGCCGCAGTTGGAGAGACCCAGTACTTC. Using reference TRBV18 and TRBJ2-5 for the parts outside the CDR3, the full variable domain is NAGVMQNPRHLVRRRGQEARLRCSPMKGHSHVYWYRQLPEEGLKFMVYLQKENIIDESGMPKERFSAEFPKEGPSILRIQQVVRGDSAAYFCASSPALAAVGETQYFGPGTRLLVL.

CDR3 sequence reads: CASSLQGYQETQYF. Written as DNA, the CDR3 is TGCGCCAGCAGCTTACAGGGTTACCAAGAGACCCAGTACTTC. The V call is TRBV5-1, the J call TRBJ2-5; a possible D gene is TRBD1 (6 bases). Germline V lookup: CDR1 SGHRS, CDR2 YFSETQ. The CDR3 covers 14 residues. The V end was cut by 2 bases, the J end by 0 bases, with 8 bases between.

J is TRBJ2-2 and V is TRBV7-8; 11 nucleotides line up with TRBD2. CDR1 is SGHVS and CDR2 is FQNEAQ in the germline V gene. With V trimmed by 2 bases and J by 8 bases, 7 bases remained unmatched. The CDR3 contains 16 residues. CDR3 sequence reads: CASSLLAGGSDGELFF. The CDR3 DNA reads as TGTGCCAGCAGCTTATTAGCGGGGGGGTCCGATGGGGAGCTGTTTTTT. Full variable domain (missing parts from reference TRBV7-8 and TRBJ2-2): GAGVSQSPRYKVAKRGQDVALRCDPISGHVSLFWYQQALGQGPEFLTYFQNEAQLDKSGLPSDRFFAERPEGSVSTLKIQRTQQEDSAVYLCASSLLAGGSDGELFFGEGSRLTVL.

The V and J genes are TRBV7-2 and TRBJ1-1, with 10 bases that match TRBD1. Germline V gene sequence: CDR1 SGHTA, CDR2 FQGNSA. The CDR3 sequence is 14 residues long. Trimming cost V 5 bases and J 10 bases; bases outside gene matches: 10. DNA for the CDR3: TGTGCCAGCAGCCTCCTGGGGACAGGGGACGTAGCTTTCTTT. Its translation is CASSLLGTGDVAFF. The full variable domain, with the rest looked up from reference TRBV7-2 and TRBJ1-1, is GAGVSQSPSNKVTEKGKDVELRCDPISGHTALYWYRQSLGQGLEFLIYFQGNSAPDKSGLPSDRFSAERTGGSVSTLTIQRTQQEDSAVYLCASSLLGTGDVAFFGQGTRLTVV.

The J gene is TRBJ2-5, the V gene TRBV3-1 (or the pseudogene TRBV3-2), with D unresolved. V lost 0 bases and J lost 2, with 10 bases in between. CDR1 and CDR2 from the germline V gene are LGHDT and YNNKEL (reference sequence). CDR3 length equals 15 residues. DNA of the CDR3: TGTGCCAGCAGCCAAGATTGGGCGACACAAGAGACCCAGTACTTC. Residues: CASSQDWATQETQYF.

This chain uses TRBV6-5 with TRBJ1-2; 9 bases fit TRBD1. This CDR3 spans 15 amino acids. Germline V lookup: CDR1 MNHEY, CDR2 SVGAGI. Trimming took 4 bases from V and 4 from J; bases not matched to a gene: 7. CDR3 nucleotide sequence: TGTGCCAGCAGTTTAACAGGGGGCGGCCTCTATGGCTACACCTTC. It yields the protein CASSLTGGGLYGYTF.

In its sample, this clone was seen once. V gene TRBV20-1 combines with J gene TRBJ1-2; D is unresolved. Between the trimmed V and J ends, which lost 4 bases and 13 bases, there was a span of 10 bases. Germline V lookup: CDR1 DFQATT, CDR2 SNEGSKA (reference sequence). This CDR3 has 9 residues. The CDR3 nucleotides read TGCAGTGCTAATACACCCCGCACCTTC. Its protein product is CSANTPRTF.

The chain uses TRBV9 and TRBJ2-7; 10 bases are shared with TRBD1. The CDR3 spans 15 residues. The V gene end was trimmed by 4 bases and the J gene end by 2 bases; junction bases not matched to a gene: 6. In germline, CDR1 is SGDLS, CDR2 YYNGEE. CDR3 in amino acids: CASSPGQGTPYEQYF. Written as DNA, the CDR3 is TGTGCCAGCAGCCCGGGACAGGGGACCCCCTACGAGCAGTACTTC.

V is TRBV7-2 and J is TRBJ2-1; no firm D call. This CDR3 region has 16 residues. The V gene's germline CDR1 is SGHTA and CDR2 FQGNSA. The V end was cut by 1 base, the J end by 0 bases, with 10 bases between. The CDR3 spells CASSLDPLVSYNEQFF. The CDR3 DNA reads TGTGCCAGCAGCTTAGATCCGCTAGTCTCCTACAATGAGCAGTTCTTC.

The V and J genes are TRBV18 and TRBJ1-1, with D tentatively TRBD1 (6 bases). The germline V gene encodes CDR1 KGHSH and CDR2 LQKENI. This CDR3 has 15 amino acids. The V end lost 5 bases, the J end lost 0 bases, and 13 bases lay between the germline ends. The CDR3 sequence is CASSGSGTMNTEAFF. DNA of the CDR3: TGTGCCAGCTCAGGCTCCGGGACAATGAACACTGAAGCTTTCTTT.

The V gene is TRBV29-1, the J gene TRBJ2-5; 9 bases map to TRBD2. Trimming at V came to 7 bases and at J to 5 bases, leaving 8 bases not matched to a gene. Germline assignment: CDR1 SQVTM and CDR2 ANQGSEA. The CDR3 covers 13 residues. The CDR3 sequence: CSARTSAGETQYF. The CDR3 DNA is TGCAGCGCCCGGACTAGCGCGGGGGAGACCCAGTACTTC.

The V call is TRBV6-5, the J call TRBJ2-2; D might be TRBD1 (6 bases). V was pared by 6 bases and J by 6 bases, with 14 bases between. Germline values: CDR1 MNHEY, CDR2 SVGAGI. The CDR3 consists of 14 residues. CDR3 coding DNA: TGTGCCAGCAGAATGGGGGCGCAGGCCGGGGAGCTGTTTTTT. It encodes CASRMGAQAGELFF.

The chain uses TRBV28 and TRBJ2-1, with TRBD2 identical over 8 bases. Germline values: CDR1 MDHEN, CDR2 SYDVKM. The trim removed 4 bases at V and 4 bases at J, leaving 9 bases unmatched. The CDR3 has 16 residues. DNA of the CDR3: TGTGCCAGCAGTTCTAGGCTAGCGGGTGCATACAATGAGCAGTTCTTC. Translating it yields CASSSRLAGAYNEQFF.

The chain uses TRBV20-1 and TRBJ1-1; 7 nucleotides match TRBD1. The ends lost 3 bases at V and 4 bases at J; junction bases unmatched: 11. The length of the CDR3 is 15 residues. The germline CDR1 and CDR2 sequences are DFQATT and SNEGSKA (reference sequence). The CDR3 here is CSASGGDSRFTEAFF. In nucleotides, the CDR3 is TGCAGTGCTAGTGGGGGGGACAGTAGATTCACTGAAGCTTTCTTT.

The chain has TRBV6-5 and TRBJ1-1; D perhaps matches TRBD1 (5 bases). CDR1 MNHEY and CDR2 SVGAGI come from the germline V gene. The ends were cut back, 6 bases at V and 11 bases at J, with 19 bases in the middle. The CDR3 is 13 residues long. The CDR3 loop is CASSWGPEGTAFF. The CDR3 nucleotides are TGTGCCAGCAGCTGGGGCCCAGAAGGTACGGCTTTCTTT.

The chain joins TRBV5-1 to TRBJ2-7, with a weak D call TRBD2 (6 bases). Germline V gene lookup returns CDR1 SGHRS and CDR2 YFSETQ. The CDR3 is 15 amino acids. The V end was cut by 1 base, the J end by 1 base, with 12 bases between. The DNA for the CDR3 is TGCGCCAGCAGCTTGTCTGCGGGGCAGTCCTACGAGCAGTACTTC. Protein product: CASSLSAGQSYEQYF.

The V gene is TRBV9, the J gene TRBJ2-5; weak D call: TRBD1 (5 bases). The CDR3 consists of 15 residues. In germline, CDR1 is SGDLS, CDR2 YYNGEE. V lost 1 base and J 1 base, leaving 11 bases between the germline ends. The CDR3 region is CASSVLDRRQETQYF. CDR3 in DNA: TGTGCCAGCAGCGTACTCGACAGACGCCAAGAGACCCAGTACTTC.

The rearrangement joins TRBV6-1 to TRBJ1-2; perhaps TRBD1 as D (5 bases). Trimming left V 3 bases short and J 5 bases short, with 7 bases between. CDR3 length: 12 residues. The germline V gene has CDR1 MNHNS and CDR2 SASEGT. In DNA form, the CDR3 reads TGTGCCAGCAGTGATAGGGGTTATGGCTACACCTTC. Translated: CASSDRGYGYTF.

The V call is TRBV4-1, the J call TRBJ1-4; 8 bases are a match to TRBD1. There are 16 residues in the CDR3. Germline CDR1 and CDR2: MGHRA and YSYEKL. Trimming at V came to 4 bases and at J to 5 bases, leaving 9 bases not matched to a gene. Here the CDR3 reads CASSLATGAPNEKLFF. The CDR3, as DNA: TGCGCCAGCAGCCTGGCGACAGGGGCGCCAAATGAAAAACTGTTTTTT.